Each of the 15 T cell receptor beta chains below was sequenced from the same sample in a study of graft-versus-host responses after intestinal transplantation. Assay used: immunoSEQ multiplex PCR; TCRdb lists only in-frame clones, some missing. In the table there are about 9,500 clones, approximately 90% of which are singletons. This specimen was PBMCs, taken about 250 days after intestinal transplant. The source is a human patient who received an intestinal transplant, so some T cells may come from the graft donor.

In its sample, this clone was seen a few times. The DNA for the CDR3 is TGTGCCACCAGCAGAGATCTGGCGGGACCAGAGACCCAGTACTTC. Protein sequence: CATSRDLAGPETQYF. The chain uses TRBV15 and TRBJ2-5; possible D gene TRBD2, 6 bases. This CDR3 comprises 15 residues. V was pared by 0 bases and J by 4 bases, with 12 bases between. From germline, CDR1 is LNHNV and CDR2 YYDKDF (reference sequence).

The genes are TRBV10-3 and TRBJ2-1, with a possible D match to TRBD2 (6 bases). V was clipped by 0 bases and J by 8 bases, with 14 bases between them. CDR3 length: 15 amino acids. CDR1 is ENHRY, CDR2 SYGVKD, per germline. This chain's CDR3 is CAISESLEGRDEQFF. For the CDR3, the DNA is TGTGCCATCAGTGAGTCACTGGAGGGCAGGGATGAGCAGTTCTTC.

This rearrangement joins TRBV4-1 to TRBJ2-5; 11 nucleotides align to TRBD2. The V gene's germline CDR1 is MGHRA and CDR2 YSYEKL. The V and J ends lost 0 bases and 5 bases, in that order; junction bases with no gene match: 14. There are 19 residues in the CDR3. The CDR3 DNA is TGCGCCAGCAGCCAAGAAAGCATTAGCGGGAGGGCCCGCCAGGAGACCCAGTACTTC. Translation gives CASSQESISGRARQETQYF.

Only a few counts were recorded for this clone. The chain couples TRBV6-1 to TRBJ1-2; 8 bases match TRBD1. The V and J ends lost 1 base and 4 bases, in that order; junction bases with no gene match: 8. Germline lookup yields CDR1 MNHNS and CDR2 SASEGT. The CDR3 contains 16 residues. The CDR3 DNA reads as TGTGCCAGCAGTGAAGTAGAGGGAACAGGGGGCTATGGCTACACCTTC. It translates to CASSEVEGTGGYGYTF.

This sequence joins TRBV5-8 and TRBJ2-3, with TRBD2 as a possible D gene (6 bases). CDR3 length: 15 residues. Germline V gene sequence: CDR1 SGHTS, CDR2 YDEGEE. Trimming removed 1 base at V and 1 base at J, with 10 bases between. CDR3 protein: CASSLRLAGTDTQYF. The CDR3 DNA reads as TGTGCCAGCAGCTTGCGGTTAGCGGGCACAGATACGCAGTATTTT.

The chain has TRBV9 and TRBJ2-5, with 7 positions matching TRBD2. The germline CDR1 and CDR2 sequences are SGDLS and YYNGEE. The CDR3 consists of 15 residues. The trim removed 5 bases at V and 3 bases at J, leaving 10 bases unmatched. CDR3 nucleotides: TGTGCCAGCAGTTGGACTAGTCGTGGGGAAGAGACCCAGTACTTC. Amino acid sequence: CASSWTSRGEETQYF. The whole variable domain, remainder taken from reference TRBV9 and TRBJ2-5, is DSGVTQTPKHLITATGQRVTLRCSPRSGDLSVYWYQQSLDQGLQFLIQYYNGEERAKGNILERFSAQQFPDLHSELNLSSLELGDSALYFCASSWTSRGEETQYFGPGTRLLVL.

The V and J genes are TRBV7-2 and TRBJ2-6; 7 bases agree with TRBD1. J lost 4 bases, V lost 4 bases, and 7 bases had no gene match. CDR3 size: 16 residues. Per the germline V gene, CDR1 is SGHTA and CDR2 is FQGNSA. CDR3 bases: TGTGCCAGCAGCTCCGAGGGGGCAGCCGGGGCCAACGTCCTGACTTTC. It specifies CASSSEGAAGANVLTF. The entire variable domain, with the rest obtained from reference TRBV7-2 and TRBJ2-6, is as follows: GAGVSQSPSNKVTEKGKDVELRCDPISGHTALYWYRQSLGQGLEFLIYFQGNSAPDKSGLPSDRFSAERTGGSVSTLTIQRTQQEDSAVYLCASSSEGAAGANVLTFGAGSRLTVL.

The V call is TRBV11-3, the J call TRBJ1-1; possibly TRBD1 for D (5 bases). Germline-derived CDR1 and CDR2 are SGHNT and YENEEA. Trimming cost V 5 bases and J 10 bases, with 14 bases left between them. This CDR3 contains 12 residues. As DNA, the CDR3 is TGTGCCAGCAGCCCCGGAGGGGTGAGAGCTTTCTTT. It is translated as CASSPGGVRAFF.

This clone was observed a few times. The chain carries TRBV28 and TRBJ1-2; maybe TRBD1 (5 bases). Trimming shortened V by 4 bases and J by 6 bases, and 6 bases separated the two germline ends. The CDR3 contains 11 residues. Germline-derived CDR1 and CDR2 are MDHEN and SYDVKM. CDR3 coding DNA: TGTGCCAGCAGTTGGGGGAATGGCTACACCTTC. Translation: CASSWGNGYTF.

The chain has TRBV19 and TRBJ2-6, with D possibly being TRBD2 (6 bases). This CDR3 has 14 amino acids. Germline V gives CDR1 LNHDA, CDR2 SQIVND (reference sequence). V gave up 9 bases and J gave up 4 bases, with 13 bases separating them. The CDR3 bases are TGTGCCAGCTCGGGGGTATCCGGGGCCAACGTCCTGACTTTC. Protein: CASSGVSGANVLTF.

V gene TRBV5-1 combines with J gene TRBJ2-7; D call uncertain. The CDR3 is 13 amino acids. In germline, CDR1 is SGHRS, CDR2 YFSETQ. V lost 4 bases and J lost 4, with 12 bases in between. CDR3 DNA sequence: TGCGCCAGCAGCCCGCACCGGAGATACGAGCAGTACTTC. Translating gives CASSPHRRYEQYF.

The chain has TRBV29-1 and TRBJ1-1; 9 bases match TRBD1. Germline V gene lookup returns CDR1 SQVTM and CDR2 ANQGSEA. V was pared by 7 bases and J by 0 bases, with 3 bases of the junction left unmatched. CDR3 length equals 13 residues. Here the CDR3 DNA reads TGCAGCGCCGGACAGGGGATGAACACTGAAGCTTTCTTT. Protein: CSAGQGMNTEAFF.

The table lists this clone with a count of one. This chain uses TRBV29-1 with TRBJ2-3; D is ambiguous. Trimming stripped 3 bases from V and 0 bases from J, with 7 bases between. Germline V gene lookup returns CDR1 SQVTM and CDR2 ANQGSEA. The CDR3 loop spans 13 amino acids. Here the CDR3 reads CSVDSGSTDTQYF. In DNA form, the CDR3 reads TGCAGCGTTGATTCTGGGAGCACAGATACGCAGTATTTT.

CDR3 in amino acids: CASSIGEGTEAFF. CDR3 coding DNA: TGTGCCAGTAGTATCGGGGAGGGAACTGAAGCTTTCTTT. This chain connects TRBV19 to TRBJ1-1; D is unclear. The CDR3 runs 13 residues. The ends were cut back, 3 bases at V and 5 bases at J, with 10 bases in the middle. Germline V gene data show CDR1 as LNHDA and CDR2 as SQIVND (reference sequence).

This chain uses TRBV28 with TRBJ1-1, with D hard to call. V was clipped by 10 bases and J by 0 bases, with 15 bases between them. CDR3 length: 14 residues. Germline CDR1 is MDHEN and CDR2 is SYDVKM. The CDR3 is CAIGSSPMNTEAFF. The CDR3 region has the DNA TGTGCCATCGGGTCCTCCCCCATGAACACTGAAGCTTTCTTT.